Shown below are 8 T cell receptor beta chains from a single sample sequenced in a study of T cell responses to AZD1222 COVID-19 vaccine (dated by TCRdb to the early 2020s). This specimen's time point label, per the study, means: baseline before first vaccination. The library was built by means of the immunoSEQ multiplex PCR assay. Entries here come from immuneACCESS through TCRdb and include only in-frame sequences with V and J called. Some clones fail to appear in such tables; in the studies checked, an unresolved V gene covers under half of the shortfall, and the cause of the remainder is unknown. The sample table records approximately 80,000 clones; over 75% of these occur just once. Clones ranked in the top ten supply roughly 29% of the sample. The specimen was peripheral blood, collected on day 0 of AZD1222 vaccination. The receptor set was obtained from an adult in good health.

The chain joins TRBV28 to TRBJ1-4, with D perhaps matching TRBD1 (5 bases). This CDR3 is built from 15 residues. V shed 4 bases and J shed 0 bases, with 9 bases lying between them. CDR1 MDHEN and CDR2 SYDVKM come from the germline V gene. The CDR3: CASSSPGTTNEKLFF. In DNA, the CDR3 is TGTGCCAGCAGTTCTCCAGGGACAACTAATGAAAAACTGTTTTTT.

The V and J genes are TRBV6-5 and TRBJ1-5; D call uncertain. Trimming pared 2 bases from V and 7 bases from J, leaving 15 bases between. Germline CDR1 reads MNHEY; CDR2 reads SVGAGI. CDR3 length equals 15 residues. Here the CDR3 DNA reads TGTGCCAGCAGTTACGGGAGCAGTGAGGACCAGCCCCAGCATTTT. It encodes CASSYGSSEDQPQHF.

V is TRBV6-6 and J is TRBJ2-1; 8 bases align to TRBD2. With 6 bases clipped from V and 5 bases from J, the junction kept 9 bases outside the gene matches. CDR3 length: 15 residues. The germline CDR1 and CDR2 sequences are MNHNY and SVGAGI (reference sequence). The DNA for the CDR3 is TGTGCCAGCAGCCGCAGCGGGAGTAACAACAATGAGCAGTTCTTC. Translation: CASSRSGSNNNEQFF.

This rearrangement joins TRBV11-2 to TRBJ1-4, with D maybe TRBD1 (5 bases). Looked up from germline, CDR1 is SGHAT and CDR2 is FQNNGV. Trimming stripped 1 base from V and 0 bases from J, with 9 bases between. CDR3 length: 16 amino acids. CDR3 loop: CASSLGGTATNEKLFF. The DNA of the CDR3 is TGTGCCAGCAGCTTAGGGGGGACCGCAACTAATGAAAAACTGTTTTTT.

This chain joins TRBV6-5 and TRBJ2-1; 9 nucleotides agree with TRBD2. Per germline, CDR1 MNHEY and CDR2 SVGAGI. J lost 4 bases, V lost 0 bases, and 4 bases had no gene match. The CDR3 has 16 residues. Written as DNA, the CDR3 is TGTGCCAGCAGTTACTCTCCTAGCGGGAAATACAATGAGCAGTTCTTC. Its translation is CASSYSPSGKYNEQFF.

The V gene is TRBV6-2 or TRBV6-3, the J gene TRBJ2-1; D unclear. V lost 2 bases and J lost 1, with 9 bases in between. Looked up from germline, CDR1 is MNHEY and CDR2 is SVGEGT. CDR3 length equals 15 residues. The CDR3 DNA sequence: TGTGCCAGCAGTTACCCCCAGCTTTCCTACAATGAGCAGTTCTTC. Translating gives CASSYPQLSYNEQFF.

This clone was seen ten or more times. Here the CDR3 DNA reads TGTGCCAGTAGTATATCGGGGTACGGACAGCCCCAGCATTTT. This sequence encodes CASSISGYGQPQHF. V is TRBV19 and J is TRBJ1-5; unclear D gene. Per germline, CDR1 LNHDA and CDR2 SQIVND (reference sequence). The germline V and J ends were trimmed by 2 bases and 7 bases, with 12 bases remaining between them. The CDR3 runs 14 residues.

The V call is TRBV28, the J call TRBJ2-5, with 8 nucleotides matching TRBD1. CDR3 size: 14 residues. Germline trimming cut 6 bases from V and 5 bases from J; bases unmatched to any gene: 8. Germline V CDR1 and CDR2: MDHEN, SYDVKM. The CDR3 DNA follows: TGTGCCAGCAGGGACGGACAGGGTTTGGAGACCCAGTACTTC. Protein sequence: CASRDGQGLETQYF.